This T cell receptor beta chain originates from a study of blood T cell repertoires in COVID-19. Overall study: The study drew acute and convalescent COVID-19 samples from the United States, Italy and Spain. PBMCs, B-cell-depleted T cells, or T cells were the source of the cDNA or gDNA that made up the material.

Losses at the gene ends were 7 bases for V and 4 bases for J; bases not matched to a gene: 2. Germline V CDR1 and CDR2: KGHDR, SFDVKD. The CDR3 extends over 12 amino acids. Cohorts were determined from participant-reported clinical history. Donors in Cohort 3 counted as recovered after two negative PCRs, clearance, or symptom resolution. Sequencing used immunoSEQ multiplex PCR; TCRdb keeps in-frame clones, though not all of them. The sample has a few hundred thousand clones; roughly nine tenths are singletons. The TCR comes from a woman aged 55-70 years who had recovered from COVID-19. Material: PBMCs or T cells enriched from blood (not recorded which). The chain links TRBV24-1 to TRBJ1-1, with 7 bases lining up with TRBD1. This CDR3 reads CATSAGGTEAFF. The CDR3 DNA is TGTGCCACCAGCGCAGGGGGCACTGAAGCTTTCTTT.